This T cell receptor (beta chain) emerged from a study of blood T cell repertoires in COVID-19. Study-wide context: Samples came from the United States, Italy and Spain, spanning acute and convalescent COVID-19. The analysed material was cDNA or gDNA that came from T cells, B-cell-depleted T cells, or PBMCs.

As originally analysed: Nucleated cell counts were estimated from reference gene primer amplification. Data came from immunoSEQ multiplex PCR; TCRdb stores just in-frame clones and leaves some out. For V, J and clone size, that table is used; D and trimming come from the DNA. The sample holds some 150,000 clones, roughly 82% seen once. The CDR3 loop spans 14 amino acids. With 6 bases clipped from V and 5 bases from J, the junction kept 7 bases outside the gene matches. Germline assignment: CDR1 MNHEY and CDR2 SVGAGI. This clonotype originated in a woman in her 50s with acute or convalescent COVID-19. The V call is TRBV6-5, the J call TRBJ1-1; 9 nucleotides line up with TRBD1. The material sequenced was peripheral blood. The CDR3 coding sequence is TGTGCCAGCAGGGTACAGGGGGCGCGGACTGAAGCTTTCTTT. Protein: CASRVQGARTEAFF.